This T cell receptor (beta chain) is from a study of cytomegalovirus exposure and HLA in healthy donors. 60 Vbeta and 13 Jbeta primers were used in PCR. The table came from immunoSEQ multiplex PCR; TCRdb's copy has only in-frame clones and leaves some out. Of around 150,000 clones listed, under 10% are singletons. Germline assignment: CDR1 SGHNT and CDR2 YYREEE (reference sequence). The germline V and J ends were trimmed by 0 bases and 5 bases, with 15 bases remaining between them. There are 15 residues in the CDR3. The sequencing input was PBMCs. The receptor was isolated from a woman aged 40-49 years in good health and CMV-seropositive. The V gene is TRBV5-4, the J gene TRBJ2-7, with no clear D. The CDR3 DNA sequence: TGTGCCAGCAGCTTGGCCAGGCAGGTGCCCAACGAGCAGTACTTC. Translation: CASSLARQVPNEQYF.